The 24 T cell receptor beta chains in this list originate from one sample, sequenced in a study of blood T cell repertoires in COVID-19. Sequencing used immunoSEQ multiplex PCR; TCRdb keeps in-frame clones, though not all of them. This table holds more than 150,000 clones, 86% found once. The sample taken for sequencing was peripheral blood. These receptors all stem from a man aged 55 to 70 with acute or convalescent COVID-19.

The CDR3 nucleotides read TGTGCCAGCAGCCCTCAAGTTGGACTAGCGAGCTTCAATGAGCAGTTCTTC. It encodes CASSPQVGLASFNEQFF. The V call is TRBV3-1 (or the pseudogene TRBV3-2), the J call TRBJ2-1; 9 positions match TRBD2. Germline CDR1 LGHDT, CDR2 YNNKEL (reference sequence). The CDR3 has 17 residues. V gave up 4 bases and J gave up 6 bases; unmatched junction bases: 13.

The chain joins TRBV20-1 to TRBJ1-1; D call uncertain. Trimming left V 3 bases short and J 0 bases short, with 14 bases between. The CDR3 length is 15 residues. Germline-derived CDR1 and CDR2 are DFQATT and SNEGSKA (reference sequence). The CDR3 nucleotides are TGCAGTGCTAGTGGGCTTGAATTTCTGAACACTGAAGCTTTCTTT. Translating gives CSASGLEFLNTEAFF.

The chain carries TRBV24-1 and TRBJ2-1, with a tentative D call TRBD2 (6 bases). Trimming removed 3 bases at V and 9 bases at J, with 20 bases between. The CDR3 spans 16 residues. Germline V gene data show CDR1 as KGHDR and CDR2 as SFDVKD. The CDR3 region is CATSDPRLGSAIEQFF. In DNA, the CDR3 is TGTGCCACCAGTGATCCTCGACTAGGTTCGGCGATTGAGCAGTTCTTC.

J is TRBJ1-1 and V is TRBV9, with D perhaps matching TRBD1 (5 bases). The V gene's germline CDR1 is SGDLS and CDR2 YYNGEE. This CDR3 region has 15 residues. The V gene lost 0 bases and the J gene lost 5 bases, with 14 bases spanning the gap. The CDR3 is CASSVVGTRGTEAFF. The CDR3 DNA follows: TGTGCCAGCAGCGTAGTAGGGACCCGGGGGACTGAAGCTTTCTTT.

The chain employs TRBV10-1 and TRBJ2-7, with 9 bases lining up with TRBD2. Germline CDR1 is WNHNN and CDR2 is SYGVQD (reference sequence). This CDR3 has 14 amino acids. Trimming removed 5 bases from V and 3 bases from J; junction bases left unmatched: 5. The CDR3 DNA is TGCGCCAGCAGTCCAGATAGCGGGAGCTACGAGCAGTACTTC. It translates to CASSPDSGSYEQYF.

The genes are TRBV5-6 and TRBJ1-2; the D gene is possibly TRBD1 (5 bases). The CDR3 has 15 residues. Germline lookup yields CDR1 SGHDT and CDR2 YYEEEE. V lost 0 bases, J lost 4 bases, and 13 bases lay in between. CDR3 sequence (DNA): TGTGCCAGCAGCTTGGTCGGGACTCGAGGCTATGGCTACACCTTC. The encoded protein is CASSLVGTRGYGYTF.

The chain employs TRBV9 and TRBJ1-3; no reliable D call. The CDR3 has 11 amino acids. Germline V gives CDR1 SGDLS, CDR2 YYNGEE. Trimming left V 1 base short and J 8 bases short, with 4 bases between. The CDR3 sequence is CASSVTDTIYF. The CDR3 DNA sequence: TGTGCCAGCAGCGTAACGGACACCATATATTTT.

The chain links TRBV24-1 to TRBJ1-4; D call uncertain. The germline gives CDR1 KGHDR, CDR2 SFDVKD. This CDR3 has 12 amino acids. The ends were cut back, 4 bases at V and 6 bases at J, with 5 bases in the middle. The CDR3 bases are TGTGCCACCAGTGACCCGGATGAAAAACTGTTTTTT. It encodes CATSDPDEKLFF.

The chain joins TRBV19 to TRBJ2-7; D unclear. The CDR3 has 15 residues. Germline V gives CDR1 LNHDA, CDR2 SQIVND (reference sequence). V lost 5 bases, J lost 3 bases, and 17 bases lay in between. Here the CDR3 reads CASSHRGRKHYEQYF. The CDR3 region has the DNA TGTGCCAGTAGTCACCGAGGAAGGAAACACTACGAGCAGTACTTC.

The chain has TRBV7-9 and TRBJ2-2, with D possibly being TRBD1 (5 bases). The length of the CDR3 is 15 residues. With 5 bases removed from V and 1 base from J, the gap between germline ends came to 11 bases. Germline V gives CDR1 SEHNR, CDR2 FQNEAQ (reference sequence). For the CDR3, the DNA is TGTGCCAGCAGCCCCTCGACAGAGAACACCGGGGAGCTGTTTTTT. Its translation is CASSPSTENTGELFF.

The genes are TRBV30 and TRBJ2-7; weak D call: TRBD1 (6 bases). Germline lookup yields CDR1 GTSNPN and CDR2 SVGIG (reference sequence). With 2 bases removed from V and 4 bases from J, the gap between germline ends came to 12 bases. The CDR3 has 13 amino acids. For the CDR3, the DNA is TGTGCCTGGAGTAAGGGGGTCGGGTACGAGCAGTACTTC. As protein: CAWSKGVGYEQYF.

The chain carries TRBV6-2 or TRBV6-3 and TRBJ2-3, with 10 bases matching TRBD1. Trimming at V came to 4 bases and at J to 5 bases, leaving 3 bases not matched to a gene. Germline values: CDR1 MNHEY, CDR2 SVGEGT. The CDR3 spans 14 residues. In DNA form, the CDR3 reads TGTGCCAGCAGTTTGACAGGGGGCGAAGATACGCAGTATTTT. It yields the protein CASSLTGGEDTQYF.

The chain is built from TRBV7-6 and TRBJ1-5, with 12 nucleotides matching TRBD1. The CDR3 totals 16 residues. CDR1 SGHVS and CDR2 FNYEAQ come from the germline V gene. V dropped 3 bases and J dropped 6; count of bases not matched to a gene: 6. The CDR3 DNA reads as TGTGCCAGCAGCTTGGGACAGGGGGCGCTTGGTCAGCCCCAGCATTTT. It translates to CASSLGQGALGQPQHF.

The chain uses TRBV6-1 and TRBJ2-7, with TRBD2 matching over 8 bases. The length of the CDR3 is 17 residues. The germline V gene encodes CDR1 MNHNS and CDR2 SASEGT. V lost 3 bases and J lost 2; bases outside the gene matches: 12. In DNA form, the CDR3 reads TGTGCCAGCAGTGATTGGGTGGCTAGCGGGCCCCCCTACGAGCAGTACTTC. Protein sequence: CASSDWVASGPPYEQYF.

The V gene is TRBV2, the J gene TRBJ2-1, with 11 bases matching TRBD2. The CDR3 contains 16 residues. V was clipped by 1 base and J by 7 bases; unmatched bases: 6. CDR1 SNHLY and CDR2 FYNNEI come from the germline V gene. The CDR3 DNA follows: TGTGCCAGCAGTGAAGACAAAAGGACTAGCGGGAATGAGCAGTTCTTC. It yields the protein CASSEDKRTSGNEQFF.

The chain employs TRBV21-1 and TRBJ2-4; the D segment call TRBD2 is taken from the table without a DNA check. TRBV21-1 is designated a pseudogene. The CDR3 loop spans 21 amino acids. The CDR3 DNA reads as TGTGCCAGCAGCACAAAAGGGGGGGGAGCGGGAGTCCTGGGAGCCAAAAACATTCAGTACTTC. This encodes CASSTKGGGAGVLGAKNIQYF.

The chain couples TRBV2 to TRBJ2-7, with 12 bases lining up with TRBD2. Germline V gene sequence: CDR1 SNHLY, CDR2 FYNNEI. This CDR3 region has 15 residues. V shed 6 bases and J 2 bases; nucleotides not matched to a gene: 5. CDR3 region: CASRLAGGNAYEQYF. CDR3 DNA: TGTGCCAGCAGACTAGCGGGAGGCAACGCCTACGAGCAGTACTTC.

This chain's CDR3 is CASGTDSYNEQFF. The DNA for the CDR3 is TGTGCCAGCGGGACAGACTCCTACAATGAGCAGTTCTTC. The genes are TRBV7-3 and TRBJ2-1; TRBD1 matches 7 bases. V lost 8 bases, J lost 0 bases, and 1 base stayed unmatched. The V gene's germline CDR1 is SGHTA and CDR2 FQGTGA. The CDR3 spans 13 residues.

The chain uses TRBV28 and TRBJ1-2, with D unclear. The germline V gene encodes CDR1 MDHEN and CDR2 SYDVKM. This CDR3 comprises 12 residues. The ends were cut back, 3 bases at V and 4 bases at J, with 6 bases in the middle. The DNA of the CDR3 is TGTGCCAGCAGTTTGCAGTTCTATGGCTACACCTTC. Its protein is CASSLQFYGYTF.

The chain combines TRBV2 with TRBJ1-6; perhaps TRBD1 as D (6 bases). The ends were cut back, 1 base at V and 10 bases at J, with 8 bases in the middle. This CDR3 has 13 amino acids. Germline assignment: CDR1 SNHLY and CDR2 FYNNEI. CDR3 in amino acids: CASSEDRESPLHF. The CDR3 region has the DNA TGTGCCAGCAGTGAAGACAGGGAATCACCCCTCCACTTT.

The chain is built from TRBV30 and TRBJ1-1; D might be TRBD1 (5 bases). Trimming cost V 3 bases and J 6 bases, with 11 bases left between them. The CDR3 is 12 amino acids. Germline CDR1 is GTSNPN and CDR2 is SVGIG (reference sequence). The CDR3 DNA reads as TGTGCCTGGAGGCGGGGCGAGGCTGAAGCTTTCTTT. Encoded protein: CAWRRGEAEAFF. The full variable domain, rest sourced from reference TRBV30 and TRBJ1-1, is SQTIHQWPATLVQPVGSPLSLECTVEGTSNPNLYWYRQAAGRGLQLLFYSVGIGQISSEVPQNLSASRPQDRQFILSSKKLLLSDSGFYLCAWRRGEAEAFFGQGTRLTVV.

The chain uses TRBV4-2 and TRBJ2-3; D is possibly TRBD2 (6 bases). The ends were cut back, 0 bases at V and 1 base at J, with 8 bases in the middle. This CDR3 region has 15 residues. Germline V gives CDR1 LGHNA, CDR2 YNFKEQ. CDR3 DNA sequence: TGTGCCAGCAGCCAAGAGGCTAGCGGCACAGATACGCAGTATTTT. This codes for CASSQEASGTDTQYF.

The V call is TRBV10-3, the J call TRBJ2-1, with 10 bases matching TRBD2. J lost 10 bases, V lost 3 bases, and 9 bases had no gene match. Per germline, CDR1 ENHRY and CDR2 SYGVKD. This CDR3 has 15 residues. CDR3: CAISEVLAGDLEQFF. The CDR3 region has the DNA TGTGCCATCAGTGAAGTCCTAGCGGGGGATTTGGAGCAGTTCTTC.

The chain is built from TRBV3-1 (or the pseudogene TRBV3-2) and TRBJ2-3; 7 bases map to TRBD2. CDR3 length: 16 residues. Germline V gene sequence: CDR1 LGHDT, CDR2 YNNKEL (reference sequence). V lost 2 bases and J lost 1; bases outside the gene matches: 6. In nucleotides, the CDR3 is TGTGCCAGCAGCCAAACCTCGGGGAGGGGCACAGATACGCAGTATTTT. It yields the protein CASSQTSGRGTDTQYF.